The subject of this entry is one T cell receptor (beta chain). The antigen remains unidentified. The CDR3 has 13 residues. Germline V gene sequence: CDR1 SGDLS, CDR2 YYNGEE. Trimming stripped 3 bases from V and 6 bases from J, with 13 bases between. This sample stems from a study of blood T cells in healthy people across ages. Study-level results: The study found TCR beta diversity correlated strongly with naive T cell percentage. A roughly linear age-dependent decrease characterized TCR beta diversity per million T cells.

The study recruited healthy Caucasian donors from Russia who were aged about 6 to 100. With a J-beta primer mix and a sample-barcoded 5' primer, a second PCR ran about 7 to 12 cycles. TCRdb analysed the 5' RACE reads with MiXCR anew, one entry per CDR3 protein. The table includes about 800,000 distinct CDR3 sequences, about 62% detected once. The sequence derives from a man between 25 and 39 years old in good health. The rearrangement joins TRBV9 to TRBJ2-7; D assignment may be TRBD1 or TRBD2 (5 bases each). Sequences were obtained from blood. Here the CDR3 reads CASSAGFGGEQYF. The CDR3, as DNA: TGTGCCAGCAGCGCCGGTTTTGGGGGCGAGCAGTACTTC.